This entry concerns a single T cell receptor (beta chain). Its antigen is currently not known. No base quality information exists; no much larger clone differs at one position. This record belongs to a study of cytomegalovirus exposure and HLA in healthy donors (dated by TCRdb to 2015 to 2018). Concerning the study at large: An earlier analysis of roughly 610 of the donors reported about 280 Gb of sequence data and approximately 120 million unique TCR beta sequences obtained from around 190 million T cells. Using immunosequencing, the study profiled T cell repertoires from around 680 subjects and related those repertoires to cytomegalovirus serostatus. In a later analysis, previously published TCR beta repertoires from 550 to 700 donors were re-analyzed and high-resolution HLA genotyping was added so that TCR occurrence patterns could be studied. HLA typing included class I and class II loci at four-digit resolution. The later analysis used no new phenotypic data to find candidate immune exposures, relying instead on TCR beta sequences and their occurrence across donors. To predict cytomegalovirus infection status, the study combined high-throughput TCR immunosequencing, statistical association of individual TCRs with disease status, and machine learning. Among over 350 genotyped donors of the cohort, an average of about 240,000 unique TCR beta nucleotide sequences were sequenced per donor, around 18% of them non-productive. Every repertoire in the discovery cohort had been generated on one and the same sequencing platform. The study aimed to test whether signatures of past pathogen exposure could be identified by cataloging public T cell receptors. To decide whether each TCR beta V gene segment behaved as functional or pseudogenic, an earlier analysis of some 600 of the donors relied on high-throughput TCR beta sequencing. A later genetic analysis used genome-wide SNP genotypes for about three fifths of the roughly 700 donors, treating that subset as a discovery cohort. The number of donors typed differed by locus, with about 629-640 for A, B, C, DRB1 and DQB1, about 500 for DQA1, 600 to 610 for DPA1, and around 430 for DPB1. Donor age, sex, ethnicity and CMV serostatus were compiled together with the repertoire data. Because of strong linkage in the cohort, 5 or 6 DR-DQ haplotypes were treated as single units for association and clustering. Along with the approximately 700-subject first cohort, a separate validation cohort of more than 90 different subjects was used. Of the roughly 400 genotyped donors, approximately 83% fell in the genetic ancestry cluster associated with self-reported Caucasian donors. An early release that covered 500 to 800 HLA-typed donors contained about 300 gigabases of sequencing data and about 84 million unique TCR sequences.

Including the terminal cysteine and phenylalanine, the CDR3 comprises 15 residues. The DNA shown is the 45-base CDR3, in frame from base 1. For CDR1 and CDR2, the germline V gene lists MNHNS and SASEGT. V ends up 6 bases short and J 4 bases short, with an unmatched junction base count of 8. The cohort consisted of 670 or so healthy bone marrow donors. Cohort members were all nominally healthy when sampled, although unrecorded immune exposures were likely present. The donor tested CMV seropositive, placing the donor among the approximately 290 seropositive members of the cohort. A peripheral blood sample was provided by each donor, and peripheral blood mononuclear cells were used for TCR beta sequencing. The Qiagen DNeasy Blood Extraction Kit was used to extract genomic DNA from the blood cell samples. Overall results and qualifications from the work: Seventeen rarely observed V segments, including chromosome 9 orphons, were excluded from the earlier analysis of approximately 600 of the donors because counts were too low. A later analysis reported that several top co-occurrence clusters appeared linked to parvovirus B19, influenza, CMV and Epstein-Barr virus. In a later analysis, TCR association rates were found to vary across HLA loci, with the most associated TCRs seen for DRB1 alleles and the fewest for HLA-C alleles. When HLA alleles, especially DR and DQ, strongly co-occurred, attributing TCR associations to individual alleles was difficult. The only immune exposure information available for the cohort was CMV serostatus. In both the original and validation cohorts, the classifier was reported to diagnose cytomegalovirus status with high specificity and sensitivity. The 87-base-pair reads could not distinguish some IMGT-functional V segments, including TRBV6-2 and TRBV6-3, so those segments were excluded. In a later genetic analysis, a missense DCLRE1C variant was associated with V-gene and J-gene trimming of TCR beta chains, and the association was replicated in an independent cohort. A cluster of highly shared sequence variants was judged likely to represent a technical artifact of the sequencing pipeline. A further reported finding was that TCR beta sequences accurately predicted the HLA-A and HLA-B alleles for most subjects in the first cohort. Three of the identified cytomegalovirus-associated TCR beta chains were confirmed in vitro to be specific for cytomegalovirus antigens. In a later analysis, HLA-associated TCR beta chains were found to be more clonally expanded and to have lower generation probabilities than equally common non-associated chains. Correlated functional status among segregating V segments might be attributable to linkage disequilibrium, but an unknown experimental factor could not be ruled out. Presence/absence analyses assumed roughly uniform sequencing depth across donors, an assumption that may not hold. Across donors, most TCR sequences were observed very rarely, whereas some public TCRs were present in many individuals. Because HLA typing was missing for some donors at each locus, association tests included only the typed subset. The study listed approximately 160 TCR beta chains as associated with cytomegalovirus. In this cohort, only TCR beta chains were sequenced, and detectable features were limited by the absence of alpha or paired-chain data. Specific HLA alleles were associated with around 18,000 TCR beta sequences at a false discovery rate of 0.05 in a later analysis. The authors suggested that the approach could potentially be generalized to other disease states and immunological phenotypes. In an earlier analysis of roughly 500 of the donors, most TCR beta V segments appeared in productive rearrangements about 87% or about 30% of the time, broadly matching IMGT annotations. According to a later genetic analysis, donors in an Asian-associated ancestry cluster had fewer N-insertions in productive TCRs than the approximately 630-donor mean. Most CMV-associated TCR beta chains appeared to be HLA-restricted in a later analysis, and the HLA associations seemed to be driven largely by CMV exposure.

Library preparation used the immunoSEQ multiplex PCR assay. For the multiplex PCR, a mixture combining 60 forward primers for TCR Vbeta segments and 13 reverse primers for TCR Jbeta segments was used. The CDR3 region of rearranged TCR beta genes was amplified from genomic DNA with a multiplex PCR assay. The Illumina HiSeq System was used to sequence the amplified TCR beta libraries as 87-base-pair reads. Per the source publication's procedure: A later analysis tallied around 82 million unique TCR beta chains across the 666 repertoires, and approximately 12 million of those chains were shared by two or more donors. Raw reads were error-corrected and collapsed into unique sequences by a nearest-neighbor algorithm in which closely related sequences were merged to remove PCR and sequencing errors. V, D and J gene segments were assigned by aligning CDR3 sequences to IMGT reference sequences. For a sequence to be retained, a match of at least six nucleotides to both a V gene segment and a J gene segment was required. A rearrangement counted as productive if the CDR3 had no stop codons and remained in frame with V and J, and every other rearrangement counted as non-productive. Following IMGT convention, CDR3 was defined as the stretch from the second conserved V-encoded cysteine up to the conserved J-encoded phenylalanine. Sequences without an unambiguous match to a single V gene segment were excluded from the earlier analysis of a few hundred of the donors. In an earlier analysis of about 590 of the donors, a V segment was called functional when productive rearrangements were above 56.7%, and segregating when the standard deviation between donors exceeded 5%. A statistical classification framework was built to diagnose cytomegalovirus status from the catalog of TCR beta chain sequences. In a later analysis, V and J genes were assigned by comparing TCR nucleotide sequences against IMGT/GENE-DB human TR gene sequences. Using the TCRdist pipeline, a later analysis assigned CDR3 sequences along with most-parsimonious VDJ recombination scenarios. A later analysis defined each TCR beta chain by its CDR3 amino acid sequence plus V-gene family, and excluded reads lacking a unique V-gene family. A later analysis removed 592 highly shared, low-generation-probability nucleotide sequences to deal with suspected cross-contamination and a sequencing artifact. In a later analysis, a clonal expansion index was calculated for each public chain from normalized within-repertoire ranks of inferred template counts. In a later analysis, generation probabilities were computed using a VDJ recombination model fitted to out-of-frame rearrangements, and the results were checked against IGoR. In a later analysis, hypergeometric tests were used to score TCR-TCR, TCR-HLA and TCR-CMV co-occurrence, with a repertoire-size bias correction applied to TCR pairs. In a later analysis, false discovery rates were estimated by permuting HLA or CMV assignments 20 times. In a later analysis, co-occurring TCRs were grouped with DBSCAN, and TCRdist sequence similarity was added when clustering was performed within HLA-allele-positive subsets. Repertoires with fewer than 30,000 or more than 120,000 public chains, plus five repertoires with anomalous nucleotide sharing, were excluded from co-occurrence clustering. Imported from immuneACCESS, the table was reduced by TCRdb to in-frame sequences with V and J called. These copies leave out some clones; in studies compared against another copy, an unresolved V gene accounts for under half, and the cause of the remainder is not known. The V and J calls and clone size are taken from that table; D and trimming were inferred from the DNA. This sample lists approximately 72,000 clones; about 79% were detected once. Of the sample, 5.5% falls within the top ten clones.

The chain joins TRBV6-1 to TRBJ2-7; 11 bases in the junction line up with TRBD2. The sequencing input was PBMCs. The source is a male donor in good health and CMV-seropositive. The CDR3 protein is CASRPLAGGLYEQYF. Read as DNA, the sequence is TGTGCCAGCAGGCCCCTAGCGGGGGGCCTTTACGAGCAGTACTTC.